This T cell receptor beta chain emerged from a study of T cell responses to AZD1222 COVID-19 vaccine (dated by TCRdb to the early 2020s). In terms of the full investigation: TCR sequencing covered fewer than 250 trial participants: 200 to 210 given two doses of AZD1222 and some 25 given two doses of MenACWY control vaccine. Trial participants were enrolled by age into 18-55, 56-69 and 70-plus year subgroups, with roughly 160, 29 and 62 TCR-sequenced participants respectively.

With regard to this clone: The clone's antigen remains unknown. There are no base qualities to consult, and no much larger clone falls within one base.

CDR1 and CDR2 are drawn from the germline V gene: SGHAT, FQNNGV. Trimming takes 6 bases off V and 2 bases off J; junction bases not matched to a gene: 6. The CDR3 spans 15 residues, from the cysteine through the phenylalanine. Just the 45-base CDR3 DNA is kept, in frame starting at base 1. This specimen's time point label, interpreted: about 28 days (+/-7) after the second vaccine dose. AZD1222 recipients whose second dose came at about 4 weeks and those whose second dose came at about 12 weeks were combined into one group, since spike-specific TCR depth and breadth did not differ between the two schedules. Vaccinee samples were obtained from the UK trials COV001 and COV002, which included a single-blind randomized controlled phase 2/3 trial of AZD1222 (ChAdOx1 nCoV-19) in healthy adults. For TCRbeta chain sequencing, PBMC samples from trial participants were taken at day 0 and at day 28 after the second dose.

Results and caveats for the whole study, not just this receptor: Because no day 14 peak-response samples were available, repertoires were characterized only after the peak T cell response. The 56-69-year group was small, and its depth increase did not reach significance, likely because of low power. After two AZD1222 doses, both the breadth and the depth of spike-specific TCRs were significantly higher than at day 0 and than in MenACWY recipients. Reportedly, almost half of the unique spike-specific TCRs recognized epitopes lying outside the regions that are mutated in the B.1.351 and B.1.1.7 variants. Participants were mostly white British, with more females than males. The authors suggested clonal diversity may have been underestimated. CD4 TCRs associated with the vaccine covered the entire spike protein, and the dominant responses were in regions 160-218 and 743-854. Conclusions about previously exposed vaccinees are limited, since just six AZD1222 recipients were seropositive for SARS-CoV-2 at baseline.

The CDR3 regions of human TCRbeta chains were analyzed by immunosequencing. As for the authors' bioinformatics: Repertoire TCRs were matched against a reference library of SARS-CoV-2-specific TCRs generated with the MIRA antigen-specificity platform. Breadth was defined as the fraction of unique TCRs that were SARS-CoV-2-associated, and depth was defined as the fraction of total T cells that were SARS-CoV-2-associated. Using the MIRA data, every spike-specific TCR was mapped to the spike region that the TCR reacted to and assigned to either a CD4 or a CD8 class. Log10-transformed breadth and depth values were compared by one-way ANOVA with Sidak's multiple comparisons tests. Sourced from immuneACCESS, this table was stored by TCRdb with only in-frame sequences that have V and J called. A share of the clones is absent; for the studies checked, an unresolved V gene accounts for under half, and the remainder has no known explanation. V and J calls plus clone size are reproduced from that table; the DNA served to infer D and trimming. The sample has under 150,000 clones on record, roughly nine tenths of them singletons. Roughly 10% of the sample is taken by the ten largest.

The chain is made from TRBV11-2 and TRBJ1-4, with TRBD1 identical over 7 junction bases. The source of this sequence is an adult who received the AZD1222 COVID-19 vaccine. Sequencing was performed on peripheral blood, taken 28 days after the second AZD1222 dose. The DNA sequence is given as TGTGCCAGCAGTGATACAGGGGCCACTAATGAAAAACTGTTTTTT. The translation is CASSDTGATNEKLFF.